A single sample gave rise to the 30 T cell receptor beta chains below, sequenced in a study of blood T cell repertoires in COVID-19. Sequencing used immunoSEQ multiplex PCR; TCRdb keeps in-frame clones, though not all of them. This sample has hundreds of thousands of clones, with roughly nine tenths found just once. Sequencing input: PBMCs or T cells enriched from blood (not recorded which). The receptors were gathered from a woman aged 60-75 years who had recovered from COVID-19.

The rearrangement links TRBV19 to TRBJ2-7, with D possibly matching TRBD2 (6 bases). The CDR3 runs 13 residues. Deletions cut 3 bases from V and 5 bases from J, with 11 bases between. Germline CDR1 is LNHDA and CDR2 is SQIVND (reference sequence). The DNA for the CDR3 is TGTGCCAGTAGTATCGGGCTAGCGAACGAGCAGTACTTC. It translates to CASSIGLANEQYF.

The chain carries TRBV10-1 and TRBJ2-1; 12 nucleotides align to TRBD2. Germline V CDR1 and CDR2: WNHNN, SYGVQD (reference sequence). Unmatched junction bases numbered 2, after V lost 4 bases and J lost 1 base. This CDR3 comprises 16 residues. The CDR3 region is CASSVGLAGSYNEQFF. The CDR3 region has the DNA TGCGCCAGCAGTGTGGGACTAGCGGGTTCCTACAATGAGCAGTTCTTC.

CDR3 amino acids: CATSGGSSYNEQFF. The CDR3 nucleotides are TGTGCCACCAGTGGCGGAAGCTCCTACAATGAGCAGTTCTTC. V is TRBV24-1 and J is TRBJ2-1; the D is unclear. CDR1 and CDR2 from the germline V gene are KGHDR and SFDVKD. The V end was cut by 5 bases, the J end by 0 bases, with 7 bases between. The CDR3 extends over 14 amino acids.

CDR3 in DNA: TGTGCCAGCAGCTTGTCCGTGAACACTGAAGCTTTCTTT. The encoded protein is CASSLSVNTEAFF. V is TRBV5-5 and J is TRBJ1-1; no clear D gene. This CDR3 is built from 13 residues. The V end was cut by 1 base, the J end by 0 bases, with 4 bases between. CDR1 and CDR2 from the germline V gene are SGHKS and YYEKEE (reference sequence).

The chain employs TRBV7-9 and TRBJ1-6, with unresolved D. Germline lookup yields CDR1 SEHNR and CDR2 FQNEAQ (reference sequence). The CDR3 runs 16 residues. V lost 2 bases and J lost 2, with 10 bases in between. CDR3 coding DNA: TGTGCCAGCAGCTTAAGAGAGGGCCCCTATAATTCACCCCTCCACTTT. Translated, it gives CASSLREGPYNSPLHF.

The rearrangement uses TRBV30 and TRBJ1-5; no firm D call. There are 11 residues in the CDR3. Germline values: CDR1 GTSNPN, CDR2 SVGIG (reference sequence). V was trimmed by 5 bases and J by 5 bases, leaving 7 bases between them. CDR3 region: CAWGGDQPQHF. The DNA for the CDR3 is TGTGCCTGGGGAGGAGATCAGCCCCAGCATTTT.

Only one count was recorded for this clone. The gene calls are TRBV5-5 and TRBJ1-1; D uncertain. V was shortened by 5 bases and J by 1 base, with 12 bases between the two germline ends. Germline values: CDR1 SGHKS, CDR2 YYEKEE (reference sequence). The CDR3 is made up of 14 amino acids. The CDR3 DNA reads as TGTGCCAGCAGGCTCGACATGAAGAACACTGAAGCTTTCTTT. Its translation is CASRLDMKNTEAFF.

The chain has TRBV19 and TRBJ1-6; D is undetermined. Germline V gene lookup returns CDR1 LNHDA and CDR2 SQIVND (reference sequence). Trimming took off 2 bases at V and 5 bases at J, with 19 bases between the two ends. The CDR3 runs 18 residues. The chain's CDR3 is CASSITLVQLLNNSPLHF. For the CDR3, the DNA is TGTGCCAGTAGTATAACCCTCGTACAGCTCCTTAATAATTCACCCCTCCACTTT.

The V call is TRBV7-2, the J call TRBJ1-5, with 7 bases fitting TRBD1. V lost 4 bases and J lost 6; bases outside the gene matches: 6. The CDR3 spans 14 residues. CDR1 is SGHTA, CDR2 FQGNSA, per germline. DNA for the CDR3: TGTGCCAGCAGCTGGGACAGAGGCTTTCAGCCCCAGCATTTT. Its translation: CASSWDRGFQPQHF.

The CDR3 region is CASSTTPGVGGYTF. The CDR3 DNA is TGTGCCAGCAGTACCACACCGGGGGTGGGTGGCTACACCTTC. The J gene is TRBJ1-2, the V gene TRBV27; a weak D match, TRBD1 (5 bases). The CDR3 sequence is 14 residues long. CDR1 is MNHEY, CDR2 SMNVEV, per germline (reference sequence). V lost 5 bases to trimming and J lost 7 bases, with 17 bases between them.

The chain is built from TRBV11-2 and TRBJ2-5; TRBD2 matches 7 bases. Trimming removed 5 bases from V and 4 bases from J; junction bases left unmatched: 4. CDR3 length: 13 residues. Germline-derived CDR1 and CDR2 are SGHAT and FQNNGV. Written as DNA, the CDR3 is TGTGCCAGCAGCAGGACTAGAGTAGAGACCCAGTACTTC. Amino acid sequence: CASSRTRVETQYF.

The chain carries TRBV13 and TRBJ2-3, with a possible D match to TRBD2 (5 bases). The germline V gene encodes CDR1 PRHDT and CDR2 FYEKMQ (reference sequence). V shed 2 bases and J shed 3 bases, with 12 bases lying between them. The CDR3 has 15 residues. CDR3 sequence reads: CASSLLGSLTDTQYF. Here the CDR3 DNA reads TGTGCCAGCAGCTTACTAGGGAGCTTGACAGATACGCAGTATTTT. The full variable domain, completed using reference TRBV13 and TRBJ2-3, is AAGVIQSPRHLIKEKRETATLKCYPIPRHDTVYWYQQGPGQDPQFLISFYEKMQSDKGSIPDRFSAQQFSDYHSELNMSSLELGDSALYFCASSLLGSLTDTQYFGPGTRLTVL.

The chain couples TRBV2 to TRBJ1-5; D unclear. From germline, CDR1 is SNHLY and CDR2 FYNNEI. The CDR3 has 15 residues. V was pared by 4 bases and J by 4 bases, with 14 bases between. DNA for the CDR3: TGTGCCAGCAGTGTAGGTAGCCGCGAAAATCAGCCCCAGCATTTT. Its translation is CASSVGSRENQPQHF.

The J gene is TRBJ2-7, the V gene TRBV30; 12 bases align to TRBD1. The CDR3 contains 14 residues. After removal of 6 bases from V and 2 bases from J, the junction contained 5 bases not matched to a gene. From germline, CDR1 is GTSNPN and CDR2 SVGIG (reference sequence). CDR3 region: CACFGTGGPYEQYF. In DNA, the CDR3 is TGTGCCTGTTTCGGGACAGGGGGCCCCTACGAGCAGTACTTC.

The rearrangement joins TRBV4-1 to TRBJ1-5; TRBD1 agrees at 8 bases. Trimming cost V 6 bases and J 7 bases; bases outside gene matches: 8. Per the germline V gene, CDR1 is MGHRA and CDR2 is YSYEKL. CDR3 length: 14 amino acids. CDR3 protein: CASRKQGVGQPQHF. For the CDR3, the DNA is TGCGCCAGCAGAAAACAGGGGGTTGGACAGCCCCAGCATTTT.

This clone was found once. V gene TRBV6-5 combines with J gene TRBJ1-4; the D is unclear. The CDR3 length is 14 residues. V lost 0 bases to trimming and J lost 9 bases, with 11 bases between them. Germline V gene sequence: CDR1 MNHEY, CDR2 SVGAGI. In DNA, the CDR3 is TGTGCCAGCAGTTACTCGGGTCTGAGGAAAAAACTGTTTTTT. This codes for CASSYSGLRKKLFF.

The chain combines TRBV5-5 with TRBJ2-1, with 8 bases identical to TRBD1. The junction had 9 bases not matched to a gene; V was cut back by 4 bases and J by 6 bases. The CDR3 covers 15 residues. Germline V gene lookup returns CDR1 SGHKS and CDR2 YYEKEE (reference sequence). In nucleotides, the CDR3 is TGTGCCAGCAGCAGGACAGGGAGGCAGGGCAATGAGCAGTTCTTC. This codes for CASSRTGRQGNEQFF.

This clone was recorded once. V and J are TRBV4-2 and TRBJ1-1; 8 bases match TRBD1. J gave up 3 bases and V 1 base, and 7 bases lay outside the gene matches. The germline gives CDR1 LGHNA, CDR2 YNFKEQ. The CDR3 is 16 amino acids. The CDR3 loop reads CASSQGAGGLDTEAFF. The DNA of the CDR3 is TGTGCCAGCAGCCAAGGGGCAGGGGGCTTGGACACTGAAGCTTTCTTT.

The rearrangement uses TRBV18 and TRBJ2-1, with 10 bases lining up with TRBD2. Trimming took 2 bases from V and 6 from J; bases not matched to a gene: 4. Germline lookup yields CDR1 KGHSH and CDR2 LQKENI. The CDR3 is made up of 15 amino acids. The CDR3 nucleotides read TGTGCCAGCTCACCATTACTAGCGGGGACCAATGAGCAGTTCTTC. It yields the protein CASSPLLAGTNEQFF.

This chain joins TRBV4-2 and TRBJ2-1; 9 bases are shared with TRBD1. CDR3 length equals 17 residues. Losses at the gene ends were 4 bases for V and 4 bases for J; bases not matched to a gene: 11. Per germline, CDR1 LGHNA and CDR2 YNFKEQ. The CDR3 sequence is CASSPPPDRGPYNEQFF. The CDR3 region has the DNA TGTGCCAGCAGCCCTCCTCCGGACAGGGGTCCTTACAATGAGCAGTTCTTC.

V usage is TRBV29-1 and J usage is TRBJ2-2; tentative D call: TRBD2 (7 bases). V shed 5 bases and J shed 1 base, with 11 bases lying between them. This CDR3 region has 14 residues. The V gene's germline CDR1 is SQVTM and CDR2 ANQGSEA. This CDR3 reads CSVLGGRNTGELFF. The CDR3 region has the DNA TGCAGCGTTTTGGGGGGGCGGAACACCGGGGAGCTGTTTTTT.

This chain joins TRBV9 and TRBJ1-2, with 8 bases aligning to TRBD1. This CDR3 region has 14 residues. Germline V gene lookup returns CDR1 SGDLS and CDR2 YYNGEE. The junction had 5 bases not matched to a gene; V was cut back by 4 bases and J by 3 bases. The CDR3 DNA follows: TGTGCCAGCAGCCCCTCGACAGGGGACTATGGCTACACCTTC. The encoded protein is CASSPSTGDYGYTF.

This chain connects TRBV5-1 to TRBJ1-1; a weak D match, TRBD1 (5 bases). Germline CDR1 is SGHRS and CDR2 is YFSETQ. Trimming stripped 5 bases from V and 1 base from J, with 15 bases between. CDR3 size: 15 residues. Here the CDR3 reads CASRGVIKGNTEAFF. CDR3 bases: TGCGCCAGCAGAGGGGTAATCAAGGGGAACACTGAAGCTTTCTTT.

A note on this clone: A junction boundary mismatches the germline segment, possibly from a read error. J is TRBJ1-4 and V is TRBV27; D is unresolved. The germline V gene has CDR1 MNHEY and CDR2 SMNVEV (reference sequence). The length of the CDR3 is 15 residues. DNA of the CDR3: TGTGCCAGCAGTCTATCAGCTGCAACTAATGAAAAACTGTTTTTT. The encoded protein is CASSLSAATNEKLFF. Complete variable domain (other parts from reference TRBV27 and TRBJ1-4): EAQVTQNPRYLITVTGKKLTVTCSQNMNHEYMSWYRQDPGLGLRQIYYSMNVEVTDKGDVPEGYKVSRKEKRNFPLILESPSPNQTSLYFCASSLSAATNEKLFFGSGTQLSVL.

V usage is TRBV6-5 and J usage is TRBJ2-7; TRBD2 agrees at 8 bases. Germline CDR1 MNHEY, CDR2 SVGAGI. The CDR3 is 15 amino acids. V gave up 7 bases and J gave up 0 bases; unmatched junction bases: 8. This CDR3 is CASKWGLGDSYEQYV. For the CDR3, the DNA is TGTGCCAGCAAATGGGGACTAGGGGACTCCTACGAGCAGTACGTC.

This chain links TRBV10-3 with TRBJ2-7; 9 nucleotides align to TRBD1. The germline V gene has CDR1 ENHRY and CDR2 SYGVKD. Trimming at V came to 0 bases and at J to 0 bases, leaving 3 bases not matched to a gene. The CDR3 totals 16 residues. The CDR3, as DNA: TGTGCCATCAGTGAGTCGCCGGGACAGGGCTCCTACGAGCAGTACGTC. Protein product: CAISESPGQGSYEQYV.

V is TRBV7-9 and J is TRBJ2-1, with D hard to call. CDR1 is SEHNR, CDR2 FQNEAQ, per germline (reference sequence). The CDR3 length is 13 residues. Trimming removed 5 bases from V and 7 bases from J, with 12 bases in between. CDR3 DNA sequence: TGTGCCAGCAGCACGACTCCTAGGAATGAGCAGTTCTTC. This gives the protein CASSTTPRNEQFF.

The chain combines TRBV5-1 with TRBJ2-2; 8 bases fit TRBD1. CDR1 is SGHRS and CDR2 is YFSETQ in the germline V gene. Losses at the gene ends were 4 bases for V and 7 bases for J; bases not matched to a gene: 12. The CDR3 covers 16 residues. The CDR3 region is CASSPRGDRLIGELFF. For the CDR3, the DNA is TGCGCCAGCAGCCCGAGGGGGGACAGGCTTATCGGGGAGCTGTTTTTT.

This clone is a singleton in its sample. This chain links TRBV7-2 with TRBJ1-2; D gene ambiguous. Germline V gene sequence: CDR1 SGHTA, CDR2 FQGNSA. This CDR3 is built from 17 residues. The V gene lost 3 bases and the J gene lost 0 bases, with 17 bases spanning the gap. As DNA, the CDR3 is TGTGCCAGCAGCTTTGGTGCCGGGTTACTTACTAACTATGGCTACACCTTC. Protein product: CASSFGAGLLTNYGYTF. Using reference TRBV7-2 and TRBJ1-2 for the parts outside the CDR3, the full variable domain is GAGVSQSPSNKVTEKGKDVELRCDPISGHTALYWYRQSLGQGLEFLIYFQGNSAPDKSGLPSDRFSAERTGGSVSTLTIQRTQQEDSAVYLCASSFGAGLLTNYGYTFGSGTRLTVV.

The chain joins TRBV30 to TRBJ1-6, with D possibly matching TRBD1 (5 bases). V was cut by 0 bases and J by 2 bases, with 14 bases left in between. The V gene's germline CDR1 is GTSNPN and CDR2 SVGIG (reference sequence). CDR3 length equals 17 residues. The CDR3 DNA follows: TGTGCCTGGAGTGTCCCCAAGTCGGGGGCCTATAATTCACCCCTCCACTTT. This encodes CAWSVPKSGAYNSPLHF.